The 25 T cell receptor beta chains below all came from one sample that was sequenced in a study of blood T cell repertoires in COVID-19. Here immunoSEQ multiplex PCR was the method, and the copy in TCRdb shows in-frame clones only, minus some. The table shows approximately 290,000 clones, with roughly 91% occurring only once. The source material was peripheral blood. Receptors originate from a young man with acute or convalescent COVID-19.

The CDR3 DNA follows: TGTGCCAGCAGATTAGCGGCAGAGACGAACACCGGGGAGCTGTTTTTT. Encoded protein: CASRLAAETNTGELFF. The chain combines TRBV27 with TRBJ2-2; possible D gene TRBD2, 6 bases. The V end was cut by 6 bases, the J end by 0 bases, with 14 bases between. Germline V lookup: CDR1 MNHEY, CDR2 SMNVEV (reference sequence). The CDR3 runs to 16 residues.

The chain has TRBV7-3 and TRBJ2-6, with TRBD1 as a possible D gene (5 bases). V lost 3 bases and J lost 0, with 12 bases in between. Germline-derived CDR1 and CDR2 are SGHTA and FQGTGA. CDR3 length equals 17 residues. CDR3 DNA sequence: TGTGCCAGCAGCTTCGTAGGGGCAGCCTCTGGGGCCAACGTCCTGACTTTC. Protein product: CASSFVGAASGANVLTF.

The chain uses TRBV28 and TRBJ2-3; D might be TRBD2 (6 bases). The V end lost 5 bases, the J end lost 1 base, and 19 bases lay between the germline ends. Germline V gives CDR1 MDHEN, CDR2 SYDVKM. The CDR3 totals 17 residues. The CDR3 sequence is CASSPQPVVAGTDTQYF. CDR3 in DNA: TGTGCCAGCAGTCCGCAGCCCGTGGTAGCGGGCACAGATACGCAGTATTTT.

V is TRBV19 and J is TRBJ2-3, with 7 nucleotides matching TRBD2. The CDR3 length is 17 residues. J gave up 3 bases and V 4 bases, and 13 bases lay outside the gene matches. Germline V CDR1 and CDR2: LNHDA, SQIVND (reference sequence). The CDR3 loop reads CASSSGRGFMTTDTQYF. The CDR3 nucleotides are TGTGCCAGTAGTAGTGGGCGGGGGTTTATGACGACAGATACGCAGTATTTT.

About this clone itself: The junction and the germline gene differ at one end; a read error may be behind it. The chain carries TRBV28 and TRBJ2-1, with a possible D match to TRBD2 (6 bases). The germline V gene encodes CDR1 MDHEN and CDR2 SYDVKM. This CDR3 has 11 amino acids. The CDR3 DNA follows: TGTGCCAGCAGTTCCGAGTACCCGGGGGTCTTC. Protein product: CASSSEYPGVF. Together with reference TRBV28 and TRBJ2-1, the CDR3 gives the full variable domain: DVKVTQSSRYLVKRTGEKVFLECVQDMDHENMFWYRQDPGLGLRLIYFSYDVKMKEKGDIPEGYSVSREKKERFSLILESASTNQTSMYLCASSSEYPGVFGPGTRLTVL.

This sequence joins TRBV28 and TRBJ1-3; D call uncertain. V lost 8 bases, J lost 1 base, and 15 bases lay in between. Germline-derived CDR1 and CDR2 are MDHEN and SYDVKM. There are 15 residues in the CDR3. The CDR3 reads CASRSDTPSGNTIYF. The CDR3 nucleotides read TGTGCCAGCCGCTCAGACACGCCGTCTGGAAACACCATATATTTT. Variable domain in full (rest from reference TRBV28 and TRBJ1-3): DVKVTQSSRYLVKRTGEKVFLECVQDMDHENMFWYRQDPGLGLRLIYFSYDVKMKEKGDIPEGYSVSREKKERFSLILESASTNQTSMYLCASRSDTPSGNTIYFGEGSWLTVV.

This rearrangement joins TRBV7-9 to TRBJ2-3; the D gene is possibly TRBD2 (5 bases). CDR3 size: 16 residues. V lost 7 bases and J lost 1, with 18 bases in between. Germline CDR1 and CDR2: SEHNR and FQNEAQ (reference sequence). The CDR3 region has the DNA TGTGCCAGCACTAAGAGGGCGGGTGCAGGCACAGATACGCAGTATTTT. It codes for CASTKRAGAGTDTQYF. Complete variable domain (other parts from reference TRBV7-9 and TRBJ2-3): DTGVSQNPRHKITKRGQNVTFRCDPISEHNRLYWYRQTLGQGPEFLTYFQNEAQLEKSRLLSDRFSAERPKGSFSTLEIQRTEQGDSAMYLCASTKRAGAGTDTQYFGPGTRLTVL.

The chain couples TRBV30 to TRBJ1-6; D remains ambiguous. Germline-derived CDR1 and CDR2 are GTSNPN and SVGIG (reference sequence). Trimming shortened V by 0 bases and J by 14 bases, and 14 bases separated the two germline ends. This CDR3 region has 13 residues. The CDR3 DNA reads TGTGCCTGGAGTGTCGGCCTCTCCGGGGCCCTCCACTTT. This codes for CAWSVGLSGALHF.

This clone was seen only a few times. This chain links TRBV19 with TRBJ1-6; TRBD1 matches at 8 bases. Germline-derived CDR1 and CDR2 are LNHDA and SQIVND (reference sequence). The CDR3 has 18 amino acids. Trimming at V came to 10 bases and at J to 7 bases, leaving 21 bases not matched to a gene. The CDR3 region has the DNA TGTGCCACTCGAACCGGGACAGGTATCGGTTCGGGGAATTCACCCCTCCACTTT. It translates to CATRTGTGIGSGNSPLHF.

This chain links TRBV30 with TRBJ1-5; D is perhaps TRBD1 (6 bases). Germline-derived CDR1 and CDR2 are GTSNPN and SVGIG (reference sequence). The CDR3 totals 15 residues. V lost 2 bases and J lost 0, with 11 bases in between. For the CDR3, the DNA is TGTGCCTGGAGTATAAAGGGGGATAGCAATCAGCCCCAGCATTTT. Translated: CAWSIKGDSNQPQHF.

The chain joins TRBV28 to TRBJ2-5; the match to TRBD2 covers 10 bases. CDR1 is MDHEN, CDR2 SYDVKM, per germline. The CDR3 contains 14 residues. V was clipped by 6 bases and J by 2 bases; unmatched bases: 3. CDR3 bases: TGTGCCAGCAGCCCGGGACTAGCGCAAGAGACCCAGTACTTC. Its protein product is CASSPGLAQETQYF.

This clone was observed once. CDR3 DNA: TGTGCCACCAGGGGTAATGAGCAGTTCTTC. This translates into CATRGNEQFF. The rearrangement joins TRBV19 to TRBJ2-1; the D gene is possibly TRBD1 (6 bases). The CDR3 contains 10 residues. The V gene's germline CDR1 is LNHDA and CDR2 SQIVND (reference sequence). The V end lost 10 bases, the J end lost 7 bases, and 8 bases lay between the germline ends.

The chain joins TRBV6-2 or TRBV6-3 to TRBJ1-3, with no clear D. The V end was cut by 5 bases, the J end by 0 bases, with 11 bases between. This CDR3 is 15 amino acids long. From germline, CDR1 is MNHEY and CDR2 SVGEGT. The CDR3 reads CASSKTAVSGNTIYF. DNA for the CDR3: TGTGCCAGCAGTAAGACCGCGGTCTCTGGAAACACCATATATTTT.

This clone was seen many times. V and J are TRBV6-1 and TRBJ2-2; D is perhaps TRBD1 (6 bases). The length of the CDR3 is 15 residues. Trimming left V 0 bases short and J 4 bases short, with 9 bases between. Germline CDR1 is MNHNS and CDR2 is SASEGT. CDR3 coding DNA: TGTGCCAGCAGTGAAGCGCAGGGGAGCACCGGGGAGCTGTTTTTT. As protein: CASSEAQGSTGELFF.

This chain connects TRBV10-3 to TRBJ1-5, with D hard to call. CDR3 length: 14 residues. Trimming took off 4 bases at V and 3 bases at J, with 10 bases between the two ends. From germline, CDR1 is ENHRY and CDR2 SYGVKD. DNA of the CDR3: TGTGCCATCAGTGTTCCGGGAACCAATCAGCCCCAGCATTTT. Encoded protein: CAISVPGTNQPQHF.

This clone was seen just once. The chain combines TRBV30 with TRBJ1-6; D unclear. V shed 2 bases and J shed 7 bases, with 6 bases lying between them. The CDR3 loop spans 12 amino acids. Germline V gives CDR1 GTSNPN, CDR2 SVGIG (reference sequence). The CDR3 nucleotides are TGTGCCTGGAGTTTCAGGAATTCACCCCTCCACTTT. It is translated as CAWSFRNSPLHF.

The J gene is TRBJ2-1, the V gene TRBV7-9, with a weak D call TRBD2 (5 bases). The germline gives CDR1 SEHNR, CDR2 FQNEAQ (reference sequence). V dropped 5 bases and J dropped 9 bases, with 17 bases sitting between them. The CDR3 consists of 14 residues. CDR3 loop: CASSGDRAAGEQFF. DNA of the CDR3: TGTGCCAGCAGCGGCGATCGTGCTGCGGGTGAGCAGTTCTTC.

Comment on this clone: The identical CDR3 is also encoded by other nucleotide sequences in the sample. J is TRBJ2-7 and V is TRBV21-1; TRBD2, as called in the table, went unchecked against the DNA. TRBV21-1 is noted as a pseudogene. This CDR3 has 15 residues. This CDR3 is CASRGRHHSLYEQYF. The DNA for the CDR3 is TGTGCCAGCAGGGGGAGACACCACAGTCTCTACGAGCAGTACTTC.

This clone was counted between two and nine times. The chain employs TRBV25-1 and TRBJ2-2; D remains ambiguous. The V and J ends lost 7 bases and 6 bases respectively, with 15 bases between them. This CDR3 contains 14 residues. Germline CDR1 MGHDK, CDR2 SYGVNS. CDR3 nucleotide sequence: TGTGCCAGCACTCGAGATGGTTTTCCCGGGGAGCTGTTTTTT. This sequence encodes CASTRDGFPGELFF.

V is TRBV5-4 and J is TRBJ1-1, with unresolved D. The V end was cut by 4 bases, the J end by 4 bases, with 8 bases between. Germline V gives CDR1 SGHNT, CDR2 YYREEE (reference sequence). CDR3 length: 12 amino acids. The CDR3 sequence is CASSEELTEAFF. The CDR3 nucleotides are TGTGCCAGCAGCGAAGAACTCACTGAAGCTTTCTTT.

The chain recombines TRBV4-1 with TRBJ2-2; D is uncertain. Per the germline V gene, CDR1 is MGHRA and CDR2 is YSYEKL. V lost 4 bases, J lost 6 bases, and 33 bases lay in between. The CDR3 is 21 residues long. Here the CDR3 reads CASSPLSSGETSILQAGELFF. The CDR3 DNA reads TGCGCCAGCAGCCCATTATCCTCCGGCGAGACCTCGATACTCCAGGCCGGGGAGCTGTTTTTT.

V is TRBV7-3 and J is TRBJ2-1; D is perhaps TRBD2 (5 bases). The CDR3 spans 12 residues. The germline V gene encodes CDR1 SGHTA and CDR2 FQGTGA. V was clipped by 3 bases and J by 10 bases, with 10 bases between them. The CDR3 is CASSFLGSEQFF. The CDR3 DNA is TGTGCCAGCAGCTTTTTGGGGAGCGAGCAGTTCTTC.

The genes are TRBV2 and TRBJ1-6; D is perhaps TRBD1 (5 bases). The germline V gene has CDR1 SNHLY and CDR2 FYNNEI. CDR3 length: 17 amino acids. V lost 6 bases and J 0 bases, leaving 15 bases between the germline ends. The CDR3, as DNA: TGTGCCAGCAGGGACCTCCAGGGTAGCTCCTATAATTCACCCCTCCACTTT. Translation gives CASRDLQGSSYNSPLHF.

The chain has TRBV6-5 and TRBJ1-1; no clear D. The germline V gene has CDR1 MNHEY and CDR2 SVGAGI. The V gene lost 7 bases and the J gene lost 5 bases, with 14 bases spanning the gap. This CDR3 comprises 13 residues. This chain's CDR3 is CASIYRGFTEAFF. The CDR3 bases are TGTGCCAGCATCTACCGGGGATTTACTGAAGCTTTCTTT.

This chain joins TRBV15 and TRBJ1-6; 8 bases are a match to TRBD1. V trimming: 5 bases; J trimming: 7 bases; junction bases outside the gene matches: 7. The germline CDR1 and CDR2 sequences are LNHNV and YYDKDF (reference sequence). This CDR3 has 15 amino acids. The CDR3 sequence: CATSRGPGGNSPLHF. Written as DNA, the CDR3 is TGTGCCACCAGCCGGGGGCCAGGGGGCAATTCACCCCTCCACTTT.